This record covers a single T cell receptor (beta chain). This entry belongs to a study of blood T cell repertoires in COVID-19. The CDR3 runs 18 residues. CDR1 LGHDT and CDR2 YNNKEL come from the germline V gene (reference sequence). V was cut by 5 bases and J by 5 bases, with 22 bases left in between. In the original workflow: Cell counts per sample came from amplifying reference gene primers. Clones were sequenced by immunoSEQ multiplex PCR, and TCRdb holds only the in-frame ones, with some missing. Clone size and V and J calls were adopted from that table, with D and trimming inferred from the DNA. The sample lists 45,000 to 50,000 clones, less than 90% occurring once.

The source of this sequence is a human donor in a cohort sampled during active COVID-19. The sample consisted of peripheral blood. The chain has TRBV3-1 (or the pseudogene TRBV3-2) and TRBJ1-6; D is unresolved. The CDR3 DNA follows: TGTGCCAGCAGCGTTCGACATCCCATTTCTAATCATAATTCACCCCTCCACTTT. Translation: CASSVRHPISNHNSPLHF.